This TCR beta chain was sequenced during a study of blood T cells in healthy people across ages (dated by TCRdb to between 2014 and 2017). Regarding the study in general: Template switching captured roughly one uniquely barcoded TCR beta cDNA molecule per two T cells in model experiments. The study measured age-related changes in TCR beta repertoire diversity using deep sequencing normalized with unique cDNA molecular identifiers. The donors were split into four age groups: young (average approximately 16 years), middle-aged (over 35), aged (approximately 59) and long-lived (over 75). To avoid experimental bias, donors of different ages were spread randomly across the sequencing lanes. Using the same blood draw, the study looked at two additional independent replicas of 1 million unique cDNA reads for two donors, one aged 18 to 29 and the other aged 80 or older. The full study reports these points: The long-lived group showed more naive CD4+ T cells, fewer expanded clones and increased TCR diversity than the aged group, suggesting age selection. Conclusive comparison of naive and antigen-experienced compartments was prevented by the profiling of bulk unsorted PBMCs. Total diversity estimates from one million sequenced T cells were considered lower bounds and underestimates. Because donor CMV infection status was unknown, age-related changes in expanded clonotypes were potentially confounded. The percentage of naive T cells measured by flow cytometry correlated strongly with observed TCR beta diversity. As age increased, observed TCR beta diversity per million T cells dropped in a roughly linear way, and a significant reduction was already evident by age about 40.

To note about this clonotype: No cognate antigen has been identified for it. No much larger clone is present one base from it, and per-base qualities are unavailable.

The roughly 37 donors, aged about 6 to 90 years, were systemically healthy Caucasian individuals from Russia. Each donor gave roughly 9 milliliters of peripheral blood, drawn into EDTA-treated Vacutainer tubes. PBMCs were isolated by Ficoll-Paque density-gradient centrifugation, with at least 6 million obtained per sample. Trizol reagent was used to extract total RNA from PBMCs, with at least 5 micrograms per sample. For every donor, flow cytometry on a PBMC aliquot measured the percentage of naive CD45RAhigh/CD27high T cells. Counted from cysteine to phenylalanine, this CDR3 has 13 amino acids. Only the CDR3 part of the read is kept: 39 bases, read in frame from the first base. The V end loses 3 bases and the J end loses 5 bases, and a stretch of 10 bases separates them. CDR1 and CDR2 (MDHEN, SYDVKM) derive from the germline V gene. The method was 5' RACE. The sequencer listed for this sample is Illumina HiSeq 2500. A second 7 to 11 cycle PCR used a sample-barcoded 5' primer and a J-beta primer mix. A unique molecular identifier was introduced onto each TCR beta cDNA molecule by a template-switch 5' adaptor carrying 12 random nucleotides. Each sample yielded at least 2.5 million CDR3-containing paired-end reads. First-strand cDNA synthesis was performed from all RNA using the Mint cDNA synthesis kit, with priming by a TRBC-specific oligonucleotide. All cDNA was treated with uracil-DNA glycosylase and then went through a first 18-cycle PCR with the universal primers M1SS and BC2_uni_R. On the authors' methods: Normalization of each sample was performed by random selection of 1 million high-quality reads, each carrying a distinct molecular identifier. Reads with shared molecular identifiers were discarded instead of being binned into consensus sequences. MiTCR, with a Q25 quality threshold and the strictest error-elimination algorithm, was used for CDR3 identification, clonotype clustering and error correction. A nonparametric unseen species model with Euler transformation was used to estimate lower-bound total TCR beta diversity. The raw public data were reprocessed by TCRdb itself: fastp quality trimming at Q25, MiXCR clonotype calling, in-frame beta chains only. One record per CDR3 amino acid sequence lists the most common genes and DNA. TCRdb, not the authors, supplied the V and J calls. In this sample the table shows about 1.4 million distinct CDR3 sequences, approximately 60% of which occur a single time. In total, the top ten clones hold roughly 7% of the sample.

The sequenced sample was blood. The source is a young man in good health. Recombination connected TRBV28 to TRBJ1-1, with no confidently assigned D gene. The DNA sequence is as follows: TGTGCCAGCAGTTTGGGGAGATTTACTGAAGCTTTCTTT. It translates to CASSLGRFTEAFF.